This entry features one TCR beta chain sequence. TCRbeta libraries were built with three rounds of nested PCR, modified from ARM-PCR. TCRdb reanalysed the multiplex PCR reads using MiXCR and keeps one entry per CDR3 protein. Here the sample spans 75,000 to 100,000 distinct CDR3 sequences, about 72% being singletons. Trimming stripped 7 bases from V and 4 bases from J, with 23 bases between. The CDR3 is 16 residues long. Germline assignment: CDR1 LGHNA and CDR2 YSLEER. This sample is drawn from a study of tumor and adjacent non-tumor tissue in lung cancer. This sample's RNA came from whole unsorted tissue.

The sample comprised lung tumor tissue. The J gene is TRBJ2-7, the V gene TRBV4-3, with D possibly being TRBD2 (5 bases). This TCR came from a man in his sixties with non-small cell lung cancer. The CDR3 reads CASNQDQASRSYEQYF. CDR3 bases: TGCGCCAGCAACCAGGATCAGGCTAGCAGGAGTTACGAGCAGTACTTC.